This passage covers 26 T cell receptor beta chains from one sample sequenced in a study of tumor and adjacent non-tumor tissue in lung cancer. This sample's RNA came from whole unsorted tissue. The library came from three nested PCR rounds adapted from ARM-PCR protocols. From the multiplex PCR reads, TCRdb called clonotypes with MiXCR, one entry per CDR3 protein. Here the sample spans 70,000 to 90,000 distinct CDR3 sequences, 80% being singletons. The sequencing sample was made of lung tumor tissue. Receptor source: a woman between 50 and 59 years old with non-small cell lung cancer.

As concerns this clonotype: One end of the junction varies from germline; a read error may be responsible. V gene TRBV5-1 combines with J gene TRBJ2-1; D possibly matches TRBD1 or TRBD2 (5 bases each). The CDR3 length is 13 residues. Germline V CDR1 and CDR2: SGHRS, YFSETQ. CDR3 bases: TGCGCCAACAGCTTGGGGACCTTCAATGAGCAGTTCTTC. Protein: CANSLGTFNEQFF.

Remarks on this clonotype: Mismatch with germline at one junction end may stem from a read error. The chain carries TRBV4-3 and TRBJ1-5, with no clear D. CDR1 and CDR2 from the germline V gene are LGHNA and YSLEER. The CDR3 totals 18 residues. CDR3 amino acids: CASSQEIVAGGSNQPQHF. The CDR3 nucleotides read TGTGCCAGCAGCCAAGAGATAGTCGCAGGAGGGAGCAATCAGCCCCAGCATTTT.

With regard to this clonotype: This is likely a read error, given that the CDR3 carries no conserved phenylalanine or tryptophan at its end. The chain joins TRBV18 to TRBJ2-7, with TRBD1 matching 9 bases. This CDR3 is 15 amino acids long. The J segment lost 6 bases and the V segment lost 3 bases, leaving 9 bases of the junction unmatched. Germline V CDR1 and CDR2: KGHSH, LQKENI. The CDR3 here is CASSPPGQGFGEQYI. The DNA for the CDR3 is TGTGCCAGCTCACCTCCGGGACAGGGATTCGGCGAGCAGTACATC.

As concerns this clonotype: The junction departs from germline at one end; a sequencing error may be responsible. The chain links TRBV6-2 or TRBV6-3 to TRBJ2-1, with TRBD1 as a possible D gene (6 bases). There are 15 residues in the CDR3. CDR1 and CDR2 (germline): MNHEY, SVGEGT. CDR3 residues: CASSISGGFYDEQLF. The CDR3 region has the DNA TGTGCCAGCAGTATTTCTGGGGGCTTCTACGATGAGCAGTTATTC.

A word on this clonotype: This is likely a read error, given that the CDR3 carries no conserved phenylalanine or tryptophan at its end. J is TRBJ2-2 and V is TRBV11-2; D ambiguous. The CDR3 is 15 amino acids. CDR1 and CDR2 from the germline V gene are SGHAT and FQNNGV. In DNA, the CDR3 is TGTGCCATCAGCCCCGGCTGGCGGAACACCGGGGAGCTGTTTTCT. Protein product: CAISPGWRNTGELFS.

J is TRBJ1-2 and V is TRBV5-4; D is uncertain. The CDR3 spans 13 residues. The V and J ends lost 0 bases and 6 bases respectively, with 9 bases between them. In germline, CDR1 is SGHNT, CDR2 YYREEE (reference sequence). CDR3 coding DNA: TGTGCCAGCAGCTTGGATAGGTCCCATGGCTACACCTTC. This sequence encodes CASSLDRSHGYTF. The full variable domain, with the rest looked up from reference TRBV5-4 and TRBJ1-2, is ETGVTQSPTHLIKTRGQQVTLRCSSQSGHNTVSWYQQALGQGPQFIFQYYREEENGRGNFPPRFSGLQFPNYSSELNVNALELDDSALYLCASSLDRSHGYTFGSGTRLTVV.

The sample holds many counts of this clonotype. The rearrangement uses TRBV20-1 and TRBJ1-5; no reliable D call. From germline, CDR1 is DFQATT and CDR2 SNEGSKA (reference sequence). This CDR3 has 13 amino acids. V was pared by 3 bases and J by 0 bases, with 6 bases between. The CDR3 protein is CSARGNSNQPQHF. The CDR3 bases are TGCAGTGCTAGGGGTAATAGCAATCAGCCCCAGCATTTT.

Note on this clonotype: Given the absence of the conserved phenylalanine or tryptophan at the CDR3 end, a read error is likely. As DNA, the CDR3 is TGCAGTGCTAGAGATCGGGAGAGGGGGTTTGAGCAGTTCCTC. Protein: CSARDRERGFEQFL. The chain combines TRBV20-1 with TRBJ2-1; the D call may be TRBD1 or TRBD2 (6 bases each). This CDR3 region has 14 residues. Germline CDR1 reads DFQATT; CDR2 reads SNEGSKA (reference sequence). The V and J ends lost 0 bases and 9 bases respectively, with 15 bases between them.

The chain's CDR3 is CASSSSRNQPQHF. The CDR3 nucleotides are TGTGCCAGCAGTTCAAGTCGGAATCAGCCCCAGCATTTT. The V gene is TRBV12-3 or TRBV12-4, the J gene TRBJ1-5; no firm D call. V was trimmed by 4 bases and J by 4 bases, leaving 8 bases between them. The length of the CDR3 is 13 residues.

This clonotype was detected only a few times. This clone may be a read error of a much larger clone one base away. The chain carries TRBV12-3 or TRBV12-4 and TRBJ2-7, with D perhaps TRBD1 (5 bases). The CDR3 extends over 12 amino acids. CDR3 nucleotide sequence: TGTGTCAGCAGTTTAGACAGTTACGAGCAGTACTTC. Its protein product is CVSSLDSYEQYF.

This clonotype turned up a few times. This likely comes from a read error, as the CDR3 has no conserved phenylalanine or tryptophan at its end. The chain carries TRBV29-1 and TRBJ2-1; 7 bases are shared with TRBD2. The CDR3 is made up of 14 amino acids. With 1 base clipped from V and 10 bases from J, the junction kept 10 bases outside the gene matches. From germline, CDR1 is SQVTM and CDR2 ANQGSEA. As DNA, the CDR3 is TGCAGCGTTGAAGGGCACACGGGGGGATGGGAGCAGTTCATC. This encodes CSVEGHTGGWEQFI.

A word on this clonotype: Its ends do not fully match the called genes, so a read error is possible. V gene TRBV5-1 combines with J gene TRBJ1-1; 8 nucleotides agree with TRBD1. This CDR3 contains 15 residues. Germline V lookup: CDR1 SGHRS, CDR2 YFSETQ. The CDR3 sequence: CTSSPRTGKDTEAFF. The CDR3 nucleotides read TGCACCAGCAGCCCCAGGACAGGGAAAGACACTGAAGCTTTCTTT.

A note on this clonotype: Its ends do not fully match the called genes, so a read error is possible. The V call is TRBV6-1, the J call TRBJ1-5; D not certain. Germline V gives CDR1 MNHNS, CDR2 SASEGT. CDR3 length: 14 residues. CDR3 nucleotides: TGTGCCAACAGTGTATACATGGCAAATAAGCCCCAGCATTTT. Its protein product is CANSVYMANKPQHF.

Concerning this clonotype itself: As the CDR3 is not closed by the conserved phenylalanine or tryptophan, this likely results from a read error. V and J are TRBV29-1 and TRBJ2-3; a possible D gene is TRBD2 (5 bases). The V gene's germline CDR1 is SQVTM and CDR2 ANQGSEA. The CDR3 runs 13 residues. Trimming took 6 bases from V and 1 from J, leaving 11 bases between them. CDR3 residues: CSVRGNGTDTQYS. The CDR3 DNA is TGCAGCGTCCGAGGGAATGGCACAGATACGCAGTATTCT.

About this clonotype: This CDR3 is missing its conserved last phenylalanine or tryptophan, likely due to a read error. The DNA is left out, because the CDR3 cannot be placed on it with certainty; the CDR3 is given as TCRdb lists it. The chain uses TRBV20-1 and TRBJ2-1; the table's TRBD1 call for D was not verified on the DNA. CDR1 is DFQATT and CDR2 is SNEGSKA in the germline V gene (reference sequence). The CDR3 spans 13 amino acids, including both terminal residues. CDR3 sequence reads: CSARDRAYNEQLL.

Turning to this clonotype: This CDR3 fails to terminate in the conserved phenylalanine or tryptophan, so it likely reflects a read error. The chain links TRBV5-1 to TRBJ2-1; D is perhaps TRBD1 (5 bases). The CDR3 has 15 residues. Germline CDR1 reads SGHRS; CDR2 reads YFSETQ. The CDR3 sequence is CASSLGDRGYNGQFL. As DNA, the CDR3 is TGCGCCAGCAGCTTGGGAGACAGAGGATACAATGGGCAGTTCTTG.

Remarks on this clonotype: This likely comes from a read error, as the CDR3 has no conserved phenylalanine or tryptophan at its end. The DNA is left out, because the CDR3 cannot be placed on it with certainty; the CDR3 is given as TCRdb lists it. The chain couples TRBV6-5 to TRBJ1-2; the tabulated D call, TRBD1, remains unverified against the DNA. The CDR3 comprises 12 residues, both ends counted. Germline CDR1 reads MNHEY; CDR2 reads SVGAGI. CDR3 sequence: CASSLWGQGYAL.

Remarks on this clonotype: The germline gene is not matched at one end of the junction; a read error may be the cause. This chain links TRBV20-1 with TRBJ1-2, with 7 bases that match TRBD1. This CDR3 has 14 residues. Per the germline V gene, CDR1 is DFQATT and CDR2 is SNEGSKA (reference sequence). The CDR3 reads CSAHQIDREHGNTF. CDR3 sequence (DNA): TGCAGTGCTCACCAAATTGACAGGGAACATGGCAACACCTTC.

The chain joins TRBV11-2 to TRBJ2-7; 10 nucleotides agree with TRBD2. From germline, CDR1 is SGHAT and CDR2 FQNNGV. There are 15 residues in the CDR3. V was clipped by 4 bases and J by 1 base; unmatched bases: 4. The CDR3 coding sequence is TGTGCCAGCAGCTCCTGGACTAGCGGATCCTACGAGCAGTACTTC. It is translated as CASSSWTSGSYEQYF.

As to this clonotype: Relative to the germline gene, one junction end is altered; a read error may explain this. This sequence joins TRBV24-1 and TRBJ2-1; 10 nucleotides align to TRBD2. The CDR3 is 16 residues long. The germline CDR1 and CDR2 sequences are KGHDR and SFDVKD. CDR3 DNA: TGTGCCACCAGTGACCGATTAGCGGGAGGATTGAATGAGCAGTCCTTC. It is translated as CATSDRLAGGLNEQSF.

About this clonotype itself: Lacking the conserved final phenylalanine or tryptophan, this CDR3 likely reflects a read error. V usage is TRBV4-2 and J usage is TRBJ2-3; D is unclear. Trimming cost V 6 bases and J 3 bases, with 19 bases left between them. CDR3 length: 16 residues. Germline CDR1 LGHNA, CDR2 YNFKEQ. The chain's CDR3 is CASSNDLERATDTQYL. In DNA, the CDR3 is TGTGCCAGCAGTAACGATCTCGAGAGAGCGACAGATACGCAGTATCTT.

About this clonotype: The missing conserved phenylalanine or tryptophan at the end of this CDR3 makes a read error likely. J is TRBJ2-5 and V is TRBV28; TRBD1 or TRBD2 may be the D gene (5 bases each). Per germline, CDR1 MDHEN and CDR2 SYDVKM. The length of the CDR3 is 15 residues. In DNA, the CDR3 is TGTGCCGGCAGTTCCAGCAGTGCGGTGGGGGAGACTCAGTACTCC. This encodes CAGSSSSAVGETQYS.

This clonotype occurred many times. The V call is TRBV28, the J call TRBJ1-5; D is ambiguous. Deletions cut 2 bases from V and 7 bases from J, with 12 bases between. This CDR3 spans 14 amino acids. Germline CDR1 is MDHEN and CDR2 is SYDVKM. The CDR3 DNA reads TGTGCCAGCAGTTTACCCAACCCCGGCCAGCCCCAGCATTTT. It codes for CASSLPNPGQPQHF.

A word on this clonotype: Its ends do not fully match the called genes, so a read error is possible. The rearrangement uses TRBV12-3 or TRBV12-4 and TRBJ2-3; no firm D call. The CDR3 runs to 14 residues. CDR3 protein: CASSPNPITVTQYF. The CDR3 DNA is TGCGCCAGCAGTCCTAACCCGATCACAGTTACGCAGTATTTT.

To note about this clonotype: No conserved phenylalanine or tryptophan is present at the end of the CDR3, so a read error is the likely explanation. This chain links TRBV20-1 with TRBJ2-7; 11 positions match TRBD2. Germline CDR1 and CDR2: DFQATT and SNEGSKA (reference sequence). V lost 6 bases, J lost 2 bases, and 6 bases stayed unmatched. The CDR3 runs to 14 residues. CDR3 in amino acids: CSAELAGGTYEQYL. For the CDR3, the DNA is TGCAGTGCGGAGCTAGCGGGAGGAACCTACGAGCAGTACTTG.

The J gene is TRBJ2-1, the V gene TRBV11-1; D remains unclear. This CDR3 is 13 amino acids long. From germline, CDR1 is SGHAT and CDR2 FQDESV (reference sequence). The V gene lost 7 bases and the J gene lost 8 bases, with 15 bases spanning the gap. CDR3 protein: CASTLPPQDEQFF. The CDR3 coding sequence is TGTGCCAGCACTTTACCTCCGCAGGATGAGCAGTTCTTC.